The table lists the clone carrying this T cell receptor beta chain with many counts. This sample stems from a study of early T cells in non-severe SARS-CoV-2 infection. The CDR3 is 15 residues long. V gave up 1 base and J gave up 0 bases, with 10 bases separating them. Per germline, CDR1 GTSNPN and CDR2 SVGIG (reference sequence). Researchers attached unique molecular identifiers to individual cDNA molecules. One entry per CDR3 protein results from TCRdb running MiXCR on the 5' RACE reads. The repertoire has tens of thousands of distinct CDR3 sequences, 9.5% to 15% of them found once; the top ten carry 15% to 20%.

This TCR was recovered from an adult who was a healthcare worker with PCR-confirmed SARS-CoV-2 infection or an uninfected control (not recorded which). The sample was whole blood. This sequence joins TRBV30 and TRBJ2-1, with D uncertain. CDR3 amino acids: CAWSGAGPSYNEQFF. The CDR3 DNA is TGTGCCTGGAGTGGGGCCGGCCCCTCCTACAATGAGCAGTTCTTC. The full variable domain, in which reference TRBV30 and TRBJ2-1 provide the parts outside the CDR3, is SQTIHQWPATLVQPVGSPLSLECTVEGTSNPNLYWYRQAAGRGLQLLFYSVGIGQISSEVPQNLSASRPQDRQFILSSKKLLLSDSGFYLCAWSGAGPSYNEQFFGPGTRLTVL.